The TCR beta chain under discussion was sequenced for a study of Japanese encephalitis immunity and Zika vaccine responses (dated by TCRdb to the early 2020s). Background for the entire study: The included participants were given three 5.0 ug doses of alum-adjuvanted ZPIV at weeks 0, 4 and 28. The study tested whether CD4 T cell responses to the Zika vaccine were shaped by prior Japanese encephalitis virus (JEV) or yellow fever virus (YFV) vaccination. TCR repertoires from a few flavivirus-naive individuals were also analyzed at weeks 2, 6 and 52 after the start of ZPIV vaccination. The ZIKV peptides, 15-mers that overlapped by 11 residues, were chosen for containing NetMHCpan/NetMHCII-predicted epitopes with affinity below 50 nM. Stimulations used ZIKV structural-protein peptide pools split into flavivirus-conserved and non-conserved sets, or JEV or YFV peptides matching the pre-vaccination. For TCR sequencing, a handful of representative participants were selected from each pre-vaccination group, and samples were taken at week 0 (after pre-vaccination, before ZPIV) and at week 52. Before ZPIV, twelve participants were given one dose of YFV vaccine (YF-VAX), while eight to ten participants were flavivirus-naive. Some eleven participants were given two doses of JEV vaccine (IXIARO) 28 days apart, two to three months before the first ZPIV dose.

Overall study results and their limits: JEV-pre-vaccinated donors showed higher repertoire similarity across time-points and stimulations than YFV-pre-vaccinated donors, indicating more clonotypes common to ZIKV and JEV stimulation. CD8 T cell responses to ZIKV peptide pools were of very low magnitude and seen in only a few individuals. Because there were not enough samples, the peptide pools could not be deconvoluted, which meant the specific peptides behind the cross-reactive responses went unidentified. After ZPIV, repertoire richness of CD4 T cells responding to conserved ZIKV epitopes significantly decreased in JEV-pre-vaccinated donors. The analysis was restricted to a subset of trial participants with three doses and adequate samples, and the entire vaccinated cohort was not analyzed. Samples clustered by participant with no similarity between individuals, suggesting no public TCRs were detected.

This clonotype registers as large (0.1 to 1%) within its sample. Per-base qualities were not stored, and no clone one base away is much larger. The receptor library was made with 5' RACE. TCRbeta libraries were pooled in proportion to their sorted cell numbers before sequencing. Total RNA was extracted from the sorted cells with RNAzol RT, and cDNA was synthesized using an oligo(dT) primer and a template-switching oligo. The TCRbeta V-CDR3-J region was PCR-amplified with Kapa HiFi using a SMARTer oligo primer and a TCRbeta constant-region primer. A second PCR added Illumina adaptors and sample-specific index barcodes, with HighPrep bead cleanup and Bioanalyzer confirmation of a roughly 650 bp band. The libraries were sequenced on an Illumina MiSeq using 2x151 bp paired-end reads. The published analysis was carried out like this. An in-house Java program demultiplexed the reads, while MiXCR assigned TCRbeta annotations and counted clonotypes. To assess repertoire overlap, Morisita-Horn indices from the R package vegan were used, along with UPGMA clustering and Circos plots of recurring clonotypes. Shannon diversity and richness were normalized to the maximum possible value based on input cell numbers, so that values between 0 and 1 were obtained. MUSCLE was used to align CDR3beta sequences, SeqinR to compute distances, and R to plot multidimensional scaling. The public reads were reanalyzed by TCRdb: fastp trimming at Q25, MiXCR alignment, in-frame beta chains only. Entries are consolidated by CDR3 protein sequence, retaining the most common genes and DNA. TCRdb's processing, not the study's, gives the V and J calls here. In all, the sample holds over 130 distinct CDR3 sequences, and 11% of those were seen once. In total, the top ten clones hold approximately 52% of the sample.

Spanning cysteine to phenylalanine, the CDR3 consists of 12 amino acids. Solely the CDR3 DNA is kept, with 36 bases framed from the first base. CDR1 and CDR2 are drawn from the germline V gene: MDHEN, SYDVKM. The V end loses 5 bases and the J end loses 5 bases, and a stretch of 7 bases separates them. PBMCs were labeled with CellTrace CFSE and cultured for less than seven days in RPMI with roughly 8% human serum plus peptide pools at around 1 ug/mL each. On a BD FACSAria, proliferating CD4 T cells were sorted without fixation as live CD56-CD19-CD16-CD3+CD4+ CFSE-low cells. The enrolled adults were healthy and tested seronegative for ZIKV, JEV, YFV, DENV and WNV on microneutralization screening. The samples were drawn from a phase 1 trial of an alum-adjuvanted Zika purified-inactivated virus (ZPIV) vaccine that was randomized, double-blinded and placebo-controlled. Peripheral blood mononuclear cells were isolated by standard procedure and were kept frozen in liquid nitrogen until use.

Rearrangement joined TRBV28 to TRBJ2-1; no D segment can be confidently identified. The TCR comes from an adult woman who received an inactivated Zika virus vaccine. Sequenced here: antigen-activated CD4+ T cells from blood, cultured, sampled during a Zika inactivated vaccine study. This receptor has the CDR3 CASSPTHNEQFF. The base sequence is TGTGCCAGCAGTCCTACTCACAATGAGCAGTTCTTC.